A single sample gave rise to the 11 T cell receptor beta chains below, sequenced in a study of cytomegalovirus exposure and HLA in healthy donors. In the PCR, 60 Vbeta and 13 Jbeta primers were used. Measured with immunoSEQ multiplex PCR; TCRdb has only the in-frame clones, and not every one. The table shows 100,000 to 150,000 clones, with around 72% occurring only once. Sequenced material: PBMCs. The receptors were sampled from a human donor in good health.

J is TRBJ2-1 and V is TRBV7-2, with TRBD2 matching 10 bases. The CDR3 is 15 residues long. With V trimmed by 5 bases and J by 8 bases, 9 bases remained unmatched. Germline V gene data show CDR1 as SGHTA and CDR2 as FQGNSA. As DNA, the CDR3 is TGTGCCAGCAGCGAAAGCGGGGGGGCTTTTTATGAGCAGTTCTTC. It is translated as CASSESGGAFYEQFF.

This chain joins TRBV13 and TRBJ1-1; no clear D. Trimming removed 0 bases from V and 3 bases from J, with 11 bases in between. The V gene's germline CDR1 is PRHDT and CDR2 FYEKMQ (reference sequence). The CDR3 contains 15 residues. CDR3 sequence reads: CASSLGPSSHTEAFF. The CDR3 region has the DNA TGTGCCAGCAGCTTAGGCCCTAGCTCTCACACTGAAGCTTTCTTT.

J is TRBJ2-1 and V is TRBV5-1; the D gene is possibly TRBD2 (7 bases). Trimming stripped 0 bases from V and 5 bases from J, with 12 bases between. The CDR3 loop spans 15 amino acids. CDR1 is SGHRS and CDR2 is YFSETQ in the germline V gene. CDR3 sequence reads: CASSLVGGGDNEQFF. DNA for the CDR3: TGCGCCAGCAGCTTGGTCGGCGGGGGCGACAATGAGCAGTTCTTC.

The rearrangement joins TRBV4-1 to TRBJ2-1; weak D call: TRBD2 (5 bases). Trimming left V 0 bases short and J 7 bases short, with 13 bases between. The V gene's germline CDR1 is MGHRA and CDR2 YSYEKL. This CDR3 comprises 15 residues. CDR3 coding DNA: TGCGCCAGCAGCCAAGAGGGTGGGAGACGGAATGAGCAGTTCTTC. Protein: CASSQEGGRRNEQFF.

The chain links TRBV10-3 to TRBJ2-2; a weak D match, TRBD2 (5 bases). The ends were cut back, 3 bases at V and 0 bases at J, with 11 bases in the middle. The CDR3 spans 16 residues. CDR1 is ENHRY, CDR2 SYGVKD, per germline. CDR3 in amino acids: CAISDDAGSNTGELFF. In DNA, the CDR3 is TGTGCCATCAGTGACGACGCGGGTTCGAACACCGGGGAGCTGTTTTTT.

The genes are TRBV6-5 and TRBJ1-6; TRBD1 agrees at 7 bases. This CDR3 has 12 amino acids. Germline V gene data show CDR1 as MNHEY and CDR2 as SVGAGI. The J segment lost 16 bases and the V segment lost 0 bases, leaving 3 bases of the junction unmatched. The CDR3 spells CASSYSGGQLHF. CDR3 sequence (DNA): TGTGCCAGCAGTTACTCGGGGGGACAGCTCCACTTT.

The V call is TRBV5-4, the J call TRBJ2-1; no reliable D call. Per the germline V gene, CDR1 is SGHNT and CDR2 is YYREEE (reference sequence). Trimming pared 3 bases from V and 4 bases from J, leaving 5 bases between. The CDR3 is 12 residues long. The CDR3: CASSSRYNEQFF. CDR3 nucleotides: TGTGCCAGCAGCTCCCGTTACAATGAGCAGTTCTTC.

The rearrangement links TRBV4-1 to TRBJ2-5; TRBD2 matches 7 bases. Germline V gives CDR1 MGHRA, CDR2 YSYEKL. The CDR3 runs to 15 residues. Trimming took 0 bases from V and 0 from J; bases not matched to a gene: 1. The DNA of the CDR3 is TGCGCCAGCAGCCAAGAAGCGGGGAACCAAGAGACCCAGTACTTC. Encoded protein: CASSQEAGNQETQYF.

This rearrangement joins TRBV11-2 to TRBJ2-5, with 7 nucleotides matching TRBD2. Germline CDR1 SGHAT, CDR2 FQNNGV. J gave up 1 base and V 4 bases, and 6 bases lay outside the gene matches. The CDR3 is 15 amino acids. The chain's CDR3 is CASSSPTGGQETQYF. DNA of the CDR3: TGTGCCAGCAGCTCTCCTACGGGGGGCCAAGAGACCCAGTACTTC.

This chain joins TRBV27 and TRBJ2-1; maybe TRBD2 (5 bases). The V gene lost 5 bases and the J gene lost 0 bases, with 8 bases spanning the gap. The CDR3 is 14 residues long. From germline, CDR1 is MNHEY and CDR2 SMNVEV (reference sequence). The CDR3 coding sequence is TGTGCCAGCAGTGATCGGGGCTCCTACAATGAGCAGTTCTTC. Residues: CASSDRGSYNEQFF.

This chain joins TRBV29-1 and TRBJ2-1; D is uncertain. Germline lookup yields CDR1 SQVTM and CDR2 ANQGSEA. The V gene lost 4 bases and the J gene lost 10 bases, with 23 bases spanning the gap. This CDR3 comprises 15 residues. The CDR3 here is CSVVTFGERLREQFF. The CDR3 DNA sequence: TGCAGCGTTGTTACGTTTGGTGAGCGCCTTCGAGAGCAGTTCTTC.